This record concerns one T cell receptor (beta chain) sequence. This clone's antigen is unknown. Base qualities are missing; no much larger clone stands one base away. The data are from a study of cytomegalovirus exposure and HLA in healthy donors (dated by TCRdb to the late 2010s). Looking at the study overall: An earlier analysis of approximately 600 of the donors reported roughly 300 Gb of sequence data and more than 90 million unique TCR beta sequences from some 180 million T cells. Among the roughly 390 genotyped donors, about 83% belonged to the genetic ancestry cluster associated with self-reported Caucasian donors. A later analysis re-analyzed previously published TCR beta repertoires from approximately 700 donors and added high-resolution HLA genotyping to study TCR occurrence patterns. Typing coverage varied by locus: about 620-640 donors for A, B, C, DRB1 and DQB1; under 550 for DQA1; more than 600 for DPA1; roughly 470 for DPB1. Donor age, sex, ethnicity and CMV serostatus were collected together with the repertoire data. The later analysis used no new phenotypic data to find candidate immune exposures, relying instead on TCR beta sequences and their occurrence across donors. Every discovery cohort repertoire had been produced on one sequencing platform. Roughly 5 DR-DQ haplotypes were treated as single units for association and clustering because of strong linkage in the cohort. A later genetic analysis used genome-wide SNP genotypes for 398 of the 666 donors, treating that subset as a discovery cohort. Using immunosequencing, the study profiled T cell repertoires from 550 to 750 subjects and related those repertoires to cytomegalovirus serostatus. An earlier analysis of about 620 of the donors applied high-throughput TCR beta sequencing to assess whether each TCR beta V gene segment acted as functional or pseudogenic. The study aimed to test whether signatures of past pathogen exposure could be identified by cataloging public T cell receptors. HLA typing covered class I and class II loci at four-digit resolution. About 280 gigabases of sequencing data and tens of millions of unique TCR sequences were included in an early release covering around 650 HLA-typed donors. Among over 350 genotyped donors of the cohort, an average of roughly 240,000 unique TCR beta nucleotide sequences were sequenced per donor, roughly 20% of them non-productive. In addition to the first cohort of 666 subjects, a separate validation cohort of under 150 different subjects was used. To predict cytomegalovirus infection status, the study combined high-throughput TCR immunosequencing, statistical association of individual TCRs with disease status, and machine learning. Results the study describes overall, beyond this receptor: A later genetic analysis associated a missense DCLRE1C variant with V-gene and J-gene trimming of TCR beta chains, and an independent cohort replicated the association. A further reported finding was that TCR beta sequences accurately predicted the HLA-A and HLA-B alleles for most subjects in the first cohort. Across donors, most TCR sequences were observed very rarely, whereas some public TCRs were present in many individuals. In vitro tests confirmed that three of the cytomegalovirus-associated TCR beta chains recognize cytomegalovirus antigens. A later analysis reported that several top co-occurrence clusters appeared linked to parvovirus B19, influenza, CMV and Epstein-Barr virus. A later analysis found that most CMV-associated TCR beta chains appeared HLA-restricted, with HLA associations seemingly driven largely by CMV exposure. Because the 87-base-pair reads could not distinguish some IMGT-functional V segments, including TRBV6-2 and TRBV6-3, those segments were excluded. An earlier analysis of roughly 570 of the donors showed that most TCR beta V segments appeared in productive rearrangements either about 90% or about 30% of the time, which broadly matched IMGT annotations. A cluster of highly shared sequence variants was judged likely to be a technical artifact of the sequencing pipeline. Cytomegalovirus status was reported to be diagnosed by the classifier with high specificity and sensitivity in both the original and validation cohorts. Sequencing depth was assumed to be roughly uniform across donors in the presence/absence analyses, though that assumption may not hold. Immune exposure information for the cohort was limited to CMV serostatus. The study listed around 160 TCR beta chains as associated with cytomegalovirus. Compared with the approximately 710-donor mean, donors in an Asian-associated ancestry cluster had fewer N-insertions in productive TCRs, according to a later genetic analysis. In a later analysis, TCR association rates were found to vary across HLA loci, with the most associated TCRs seen for DRB1 alleles and the fewest for HLA-C alleles. When HLA alleles, especially DR and DQ, strongly co-occurred, TCR associations were difficult to assign to individual alleles. The cohort was sequenced for TCR beta chains only, and without alpha or paired-chain data the features that could be detected were limited. Because some donors lacked HLA typing at each locus, the association tests relied only on the typed subset. In a later analysis, HLA-associated TCR beta chains showed more clonal expansion and lower generation probabilities than non-associated chains that were equally common. It was suggested by the authors that the approach could potentially be generalized to other disease states and immunological phenotypes. Specific HLA alleles were associated with over 15,000 TCR beta sequences at a false discovery rate of 0.05 in a later analysis. Roughly 17 rarely observed V segments, including chromosome 9 orphons, were excluded from the earlier analysis of just under 600 of the donors because counts were too low. Correlated functional status among segregating V segments might be attributable to linkage disequilibrium, but an unknown experimental factor could not be ruled out.

Receptor libraries were prepared by the immunoSEQ multiplex PCR assay. For the multiplex PCR, a mixture combining 60 forward primers for TCR Vbeta segments and 13 reverse primers for TCR Jbeta segments was used. Amplification of the CDR3 region of rearranged TCR beta genes was performed with a multiplex PCR assay on genomic DNA. The amplified TCR beta libraries were sequenced on the Illumina HiSeq System as 87-base-pair reads. In the source study's methods: A later analysis tallied 75 million to 95 million unique TCR beta chains across the 600 to 700 repertoires, and about 12 million of those chains were shared by two or more donors. A nearest-neighbor algorithm error-corrected the raw reads and collapsed the reads into unique sequences, merging closely related sequences to remove PCR and sequencing errors. Alignment of CDR3 sequences to IMGT reference sequences was used to assign V, D and J gene segments. For a sequence to be retained, a match of at least six nucleotides was required to both a V gene segment and a J gene segment. Rearrangements were classified as productive when the CDR3 lacked stop codons and remained in frame with V and J, and all other rearrangements were classified as non-productive. CDR3 was defined by IMGT convention, running from the second conserved V-encoded cysteine to the conserved J-encoded phenylalanine. The earlier analysis of about 590 of the donors excluded sequences that lacked an unambiguous match to a single V gene segment. An earlier analysis of several hundred of the donors called V segments functional above 56.7% productive rearrangements and segregating when the between-donor standard deviation exceeded 5%. A statistical classification framework was built to diagnose cytomegalovirus status from the catalog of TCR beta chain sequences. In a later analysis, TCR nucleotide sequences were compared against IMGT/GENE-DB human TR gene sequences so that V and J genes could be assigned. In a later analysis, CDR3 sequences and most-parsimonious VDJ recombination scenarios were assigned using the TCRdist pipeline. In a later analysis, each TCR beta chain was defined by its CDR3 amino acid sequence together with its V-gene family, and reads lacking a unique V-gene family were excluded. In a later analysis, approximately 590 highly shared, low-generation-probability nucleotide sequences were removed to address suspected cross-contamination and a sequencing artifact. A later analysis calculated a clonal expansion index for each public chain from normalized within-repertoire ranks of inferred template counts. A later analysis computed generation probabilities with a VDJ recombination model fitted to out-of-frame rearrangements, and checked the results against IGoR. A later analysis scored TCR-TCR, TCR-HLA and TCR-CMV co-occurrence with hypergeometric tests, applying a repertoire-size bias correction to TCR pairs. False discovery rates were estimated in a later analysis by permuting HLA or CMV assignments 20 times. In a later analysis, co-occurring TCRs were grouped using DBSCAN, with TCRdist sequence similarity added in when clustering inside HLA-allele-positive subsets. For co-occurrence clustering, repertoires with fewer than 30,000 or more than 120,000 public chains were excluded, along with 5 or 6 repertoires with anomalous nucleotide sharing. TCRdb retrieved this table from immuneACCESS and kept in-frame rearrangements only. Not all clones are present; in checked studies, unresolved V genes account for under half, and no reason is known for the remainder. V, J and clone size are taken as reported in that table, and D and trimming were inferred from the DNA itself. Counted in this sample were 150,000 or so clones; roughly 80% of them appeared once. 10% to 15% of the sample belongs to the ten largest clones.

As encoded in the germline V gene, CDR1 is WSHSY while CDR2 is SAAADI. There are 13 amino acids in the CDR3, from cysteine to phenylalanine inclusive. Kept here is only the CDR3 DNA, which spans 39 bases and is read in frame from base 1. The germline V end is reduced by 5 bases and the J end by 6 bases; junction bases left unmatched: 5. In total, approximately 700 healthy bone marrow donors made up the cohort. Cohort members were all nominally healthy when sampled, although unrecorded immune exposures were likely present. The donor was CMV seropositive and belonged to the group of some 290 seropositive cohort members. A peripheral blood sample was collected from each donor, and TCR beta sequencing was performed on peripheral blood mononuclear cells. Genomic DNA extraction from the blood cell samples was performed with the Qiagen DNeasy Blood Extraction Kit.

Recombination connected TRBV10-2 to TRBJ2-5; 8 middle bases align to TRBD1. The sequence was obtained from a man in his forties or fifties in good health and CMV-seropositive. Sequenced: PBMCs. The CDR3 protein sequence reads: CASSTGQAQTQYF. The DNA is TGCGCCAGCAGTACGGGACAGGCCCAGACCCAGTACTTC.